The T cell receptor beta chain described here comes from a study of T-cell memory formation after mild COVID-19. Study-wide findings and caveats: Those CD4+ clones that contracted were mainly in CM and EM (CD8+ ones in EMRA).

Comments on this clonotype: Its antigen is undetermined.

Libraries for TCRalpha and TCRbeta carried sample barcodes and unique molecular identifiers via 5'RACE. TCRdb fed the 5' RACE reads into MiXCR, producing one record per CDR3 protein. The repertoire holds about 180,000 distinct CDR3 sequences, with less than 20% as singletons. This sequence originates from a man in his late teens or twenties who had mild COVID-19 (a few samples of this study predate the infection). Cell type and time point are not known. The sample comprised PBMCs or a T cell subset sorted from them (not recorded which).

CDR3 nucleotide sequence: TGTGCCAGCAGTTATTCCACTACTAACAGGGCGTCGGATGAAAAACTGTTTTTT. Translation: CASSYSTTNRASDEKLFF. The V and J genes are TRBV6-2 or TRBV6-3 and TRBJ1-4, with TRBD1 as a possible D gene (6 bases). The germline V and J ends were trimmed by 3 bases and 6 bases, with 23 bases remaining between them. The germline gives CDR1 MNHEY, CDR2 SVGEGT. This CDR3 region has 18 residues.